These T cell receptor beta chains were read from a single sample in a study of beta chain features in type 1 diabetes. Profiled with immunoSEQ multiplex PCR; TCRdb holds only in-frame clones, not every one. The sample lists 500,000 to 800,000 clones; 9.5% to 15% were seen once. The sequenced sample was naive CD4+ T cells from blood. The receptors were sampled from a man aged 25 to 40 with type 1 diabetes. Both conserved end residues are part of each CDR3. The order of the fields is clone size, J gene, D gene, V gene, CDR3 protein, CDR3 DNA. The D gene is left open where the match is weak. Size tells how often a clone was seen (once, few, many) or the class of an expanded clone, and some rows leave it out.

>-|TRBJ1-4|-|TRBV28
CASCPGGRTTMGLFF
TGTGCCAGCTGTCCTGGGGGCAGGACTACAATGGGACTGTTTTTT
>-|TRBJ2-5|TRBD2|TRBV12-5
CASGLTGGETQYF
TGTGCTAGTGGTTTAACGGGAGGGGAGACCCAGTACTTC
>-|TRBJ2-3|TRBD2|TRBV4-2
CASSQDQGSGAPPQYF
TGTGCCAGCAGCCAAGATCAAGGTAGCGGGGCCCCCCCGCAGTATTTT
>-|TRBJ2-7|TRBD1|TRBV30
CAWRGTGSYEQYF
TGTGCCTGGAGGGGGACAGGGTCCTACGAGCAGTACTTC
>few|TRBJ2-2|-|TRBV2
CASSVGAANTGELFF
TGTGCCAGCAGTGTAGGGGCCGCGAACACCGGGGAGCTGTTTTTT
>few|TRBJ2-1|-|TRBV11-2
CASSLGGSYNEQFF
TGTGCCAGCAGCCTCGGGGGATCCTACAATGAGCAGTTCTTC
>once|TRBJ1-6|-|TRBV20-1
CSARVAGPLHF
TGCAGTGCTAGAGTCGCAGGGCCACTCCACTTT
>-|TRBJ1-2|TRBD1|TRBV2
CASSATGVIGGYTF
TGTGCCAGCAGTGCCACAGGGGTGATAGGGGGCTACACCTTC
>-|TRBJ1-5|-|TRBV28
CASKTGDQPQHF
TGTGCCAGCAAGACAGGAGATCAGCCCCAGCATTTT
>few|TRBJ2-1|-|TRBV6-4
CATLAEGWGNYYNEQFF
TGTGCCACCTTGGCGGAGGGTTGGGGGAACTACTACAATGAGCAGTTCTTC
>-|TRBJ1-1|-|TRBV4-2
CASSQGSGPLNTEAFF
TGTGCCAGCAGCCAAGGCTCGGGACCCCTGAACACTGAAGCTTTCTTT
>-|TRBJ2-3|-|TRBV28
CASSLSGTDTQYF
TGTGCCAGCAGTTTATCGGGGACAGATACGCAGTATTTT
>few|TRBJ2-3|-|TRBV6-5
CASSAPGIYTQYF
TGTGCCAGCAGTGCCCCCGGGATTTATACGCAGTATTTT
>few|TRBJ2-5|TRBD1|TRBV9
CASSVGVGQTQETQYF
TGTGCCAGCAGCGTAGGTGTGGGACAGACCCAAGAGACCCAGTACTTC
>few|TRBJ2-3|TRBD2|TRBV5-4
CASSLGSGGAPTDTQYF
TGTGCCAGCAGCTTGGGGAGCGGGGGGGCCCCCACAGATACGCAGTATTTT
>few|TRBJ1-1|TRBD1|TRBV29-1
CSVGQFDTEAFF
TGCAGCGTGGGACAGTTTGACACTGAAGCTTTCTTT
>-|TRBJ1-1|-|TRBV14
CASSLARAENTEAFF
TGTGCCAGCAGCCTCGCTAGGGCGGAAAACACTGAAGCTTTCTTT
>-|TRBJ2-1|-|TRBV5-5
CASSLTAYNEQFF
TGTGCCAGCAGCTTAACAGCCTACAATGAGCAGTTCTTC
>-|TRBJ2-2|-|TRBV28
CASIDGNTGELFF
TGTGCCAGCATCGACGGGAACACCGGGGAGCTGTTTTTT
>-|TRBJ2-1|-|TRBV20-1
CSASTATQFF
TGCAGTGCTAGTACGGCGACCCAGTTCTTC
>few|TRBJ2-3|-|TRBV10-3
CASAGPAVSADTQYF
TGTGCCTCCGCAGGGCCAGCGGTAAGCGCAGATACGCAGTATTTT
>-|TRBJ1-5|-|TRBV9
CASSVAGGNQPQHF
TGTGCCAGCAGCGTAGCAGGGGGCAATCAGCCCCAGCATTTT
>-|TRBJ1-2|-|TRBV6-5
CASSYGTGGNHGYTF
TGTGCCAGCAGTTACGGGACGGGAGGGAACCATGGCTACACCTTC
>few|TRBJ1-6|-|TRBV4-3
CASSQDLVQGTSADSPLHF
TGCGCCAGCAGCCAAGATCTTGTTCAGGGGACATCGGCTGATTCACCCCTCCACTTT
>few|TRBJ2-3|TRBD2|TRBV2
CASSPRTSGGTDTQYF
TGTGCCAGCAGTCCGCGGACTAGCGGAGGCACAGATACGCAGTATTTT
>-|TRBJ2-3|TRBD2|TRBV7-2
CASSLSASGGSDTQYF
TGTGCCAGCAGCTTATCGGCTAGCGGGGGTTCAGATACGCAGTATTTT
>-|TRBJ2-3|-|TRBV7-2
CASSLVPGTDTQYF
TGTGCCAGCAGCTTAGTCCCGGGCACAGATACGCAGTATTTT
>-|TRBJ1-5|-|TRBV12-5
CASGIYRDTRGDWPQHF
TGTGCTAGTGGAATTTACCGGGACACCCGGGGAGATTGGCCCCAGCATTTT
>-|TRBJ1-2|-|TRBV5-8
CASSLTSSTNYGYTF
TGTGCCAGCAGCTTGACGAGTAGCACTAACTATGGCTACACCTTC
>-|TRBJ2-5|TRBD2|TRBV29-1
CSVESGGAGETQYF
TGCAGCGTTGAAAGCGGGGGGGCAGGTGAGACCCAGTACTTC
>-|TRBJ2-6|-|TRBV7-8
CASSVGSGANVLTF
TGTGCCAGCAGCGTGGGGTCTGGGGCCAACGTCCTGACTTTC
>-|TRBJ1-1|-|TRBV5-6
CASSFYAAGGTEAFF
TGTGCCAGCAGCTTCTATGCGGCAGGTGGGACTGAAGCTTTCTTT
>-|TRBJ1-4|-|TRBV30
CACPSSASPITNEKLFF
TGTGCCTGTCCGAGTTCGGCTTCCCCGATAACTAATGAAAAACTGTTTTTT
>-|TRBJ1-6|TRBD1|TRBV25-1
CASSDPGTGGDSLHF
TGTGCCAGCAGTGACCCTGGGACAGGGGGAGATTCTCTCCACTTT
>-|TRBJ1-1|TRBD1|TRBV5-6
CASSWGQGATEAFF
TGTGCCAGCAGCTGGGGACAGGGGGCCACTGAAGCTTTCTTT
>-|TRBJ1-3|TRBD1|TRBV7-2
CASSIWTGSGNTIYF
TGTGCCAGCAGCATTTGGACAGGGTCGGGAAACACCATATATTTT
>-|TRBJ2-3|TRBD2|TRBV25-1
CASSRTSGVTDTQYF
TGTGCCAGCAGTAGAACTAGCGGGGTCACAGATACGCAGTATTTT
>-|TRBJ2-5|TRBD1|TRBV7-2
CASSGRTGTETQYF
TGTGCCAGCAGCGGCCGGACAGGGACAGAGACCCAGTACTTC
>few|TRBJ1-5|-|TRBV4-2
CASSQVVEGHQPQHF
TGTGCCAGCAGCCAAGTGGTGGAGGGGCATCAGCCCCAGCATTTT
>-|TRBJ1-5|-|TRBV2
CASSYGQGFRQPQHF
TGTGCCAGCAGTTACGGCCAGGGCTTCCGGCAGCCCCAGCATTTT
>-|TRBJ2-7|-|TRBV27
CASSSSSLESYEQYF
TGTGCCAGCAGTTCCTCTAGCCTGGAATCCTACGAGCAGTACTTC
>few|TRBJ1-5|-|TRBV7-2
CASSLDGQLRPQHF
TGTGCCAGCAGCTTAGACGGACAACTCCGGCCCCAGCATTTT
>few|TRBJ1-1|TRBD1|TRBV7-7
CASSLTGDTEAFF
TGTGCTAGCAGCTTAACAGGGGACACTGAAGCTTTCTTT
>few|TRBJ1-2|TRBD1|TRBV5-1
CASSLLETGDYGYTF
TGCGCCAGCAGCTTGCTTGAGACAGGGGACTATGGCTACACCTTC
>few|TRBJ2-2|-|TRBV2
CASSEYGYGELFF
TGTGCCAGCAGTGAATACGGATATGGGGAGCTGTTTTTT
>-|TRBJ2-3|TRBD1|TRBV7-9
CASSLVQGIPDTQYF
TGTGCCAGCAGCTTAGTACAGGGGATCCCAGATACGCAGTATTTT
>few|TRBJ2-7|TRBD1|TRBV7-9
CASSSRQGAYEQYF
TGTGCCAGCAGCTCCCGACAGGGGGCCTACGAGCAGTACTTC
>few|TRBJ2-3|-|TRBV27
CASSYMDTQYF
TGTGCCAGCAGTTACATGGATACGCAGTATTTT
>-|TRBJ1-4|-|TRBV28
CASSFTVNEKLFF
TGTGCCAGCAGTTTTACAGTTAATGAAAAACTGTTTTTT
>few|TRBJ2-5|TRBD2|TRBV7-2
CASTQGREGTQYF
TGTGCCAGCACCCAAGGGAGGGAAGGGACCCAGTACTTC
>-|TRBJ1-1|-|TRBV7-9
CASSLGSGPNTEAFF
TGTGCCAGCAGCTTAGGGTCGGGTCCGAACACTGAAGCTTTCTTT
>-|TRBJ1-6|-|TRBV9
CASSVGPRPNSPLHF
TGTGCCAGCAGCGTAGGTCCCCGGCCAAATTCACCCCTCCACTTT
>-|TRBJ2-1|TRBD1|TRBV6-6
CASSYGRDRVYEQFF
TGTGCCAGCAGTTACGGTCGGGACAGGGTCTATGAGCAGTTCTTC
>few|TRBJ2-1|TRBD2|TRBV7-2
CASSPTSGGMYEQFF
TGTGCCAGCAGTCCGACTAGCGGGGGTATGTATGAGCAGTTCTTC
>-|TRBJ1-5|-|TRBV6-5
CASSYSIDNQPQHF
TGTGCCAGCAGTTACTCGATAGACAATCAGCCCCAGCATTTT
>few|TRBJ2-7|-|TRBV14
CASSRGYLVEQYF
TGTGCCAGCAGTCGGGGCTACCTGGTCGAGCAGTACTTC
>-|TRBJ2-7|TRBD2|TRBV4-1
CASSHNILAGVHEQYF
TGCGCCAGCAGCCATAACATACTAGCGGGGGTCCACGAGCAGTACTTC